This T cell receptor (beta chain) was sequenced for a study of T cells after posttransplantation cyclophosphamide. This clone was seen ten or more times. Antigen unknown. Cyclophosphamide on days +3 and +4 followed busulfan-fludarabine conditioning and a marrow graft. Study outcomes and limitations: Donor-recipient repertoire similarity was low at 1-2 months, rising over year one. Tissue-infiltrating T cells from skin or gut overlapped little with blood T cells.

Clones were read by immunoSEQ multiplex PCR, and TCRdb kept only the in-frame ones, dropping some. The data list more than 7,500 clones, none observed once; 3% to 4.5% falls to the top ten. The CDR3 runs to 17 residues. Germline CDR1 is MNHGY and CDR2 is SAAAGT. With 1 base clipped from V and 6 bases from J, the junction kept 7 bases outside the gene matches. This sequence originates from a male patient aged 50 to 59 who received an allogeneic stem cell transplant from a related donor and was CMV-positive. Some T cells may be provided by the graft donor. The rearrangement links TRBV6-8 to TRBJ2-1; 12 nucleotides agree with TRBD1. This material consisted of PBMCs, taken roughly 350 days after allogeneic stem cell transplant with posttransplant cyclophosphamide. Here the CDR3 reads CASSYFLGTGGPNEQFF. In DNA, the CDR3 is TGTGCCAGCAGTTACTTCCTCGGGACAGGGGGCCCCAATGAGCAGTTCTTC.